This passage covers 32 T cell receptor beta chains from one sample sequenced in a study of blood T cell repertoires in COVID-19 (dated by TCRdb to 2020 to 2022). Library creation used the immunoSEQ multiplex PCR assay. The clones in this table, taken by TCRdb from immuneACCESS, are in-frame only. Not every clone is retained; where verified, under half of the shortfall comes from an unresolved V gene, and the cause of the rest is unknown. The sample yields about 82,000 clones; 81% were counted once. Roughly two fifths of the sample is held by the ten biggest clonotypes. Input material: peripheral blood. Receptors originate from an older man with acute or convalescent COVID-19.

This clone was found many times. The CDR3 is CASSIGQGYTQYF. The DNA of the CDR3 is TGTGCCAGCAGCATCGGACAGGGCTATACGCAGTATTTT. The V call is TRBV5-4, the J call TRBJ2-3; 8 nucleotides line up with TRBD1. The CDR3 has 13 residues. J was trimmed by 7 bases and V by 4 bases; bases with no gene match: 5. Germline V gives CDR1 SGHNT, CDR2 YYREEE (reference sequence). Complete variable domain (other parts from reference TRBV5-4 and TRBJ2-3): ETGVTQSPTHLIKTRGQQVTLRCSSQSGHNTVSWYQQALGQGPQFIFQYYREEENGRGNFPPRFSGLQFPNYSSELNVNALELDDSALYLCASSIGQGYTQYFGPGTRLTVL.

The genes are TRBV3-1 (or the pseudogene TRBV3-2) and TRBJ2-7; D remains ambiguous. The germline V gene has CDR1 LGHDT and CDR2 YNNKEL (reference sequence). Trimming stripped 5 bases from V and 2 bases from J, with 10 bases between. The CDR3 extends over 13 amino acids. The CDR3 region is CASSSSDTYEQYF. In DNA, the CDR3 is TGTGCCAGCAGCTCTTCAGATACCTACGAGCAGTACTTC.

The chain links TRBV30 to TRBJ1-2; D is ambiguous. Germline assignment: CDR1 GTSNPN and CDR2 SVGIG (reference sequence). Trimming pared 1 base from V and 3 bases from J, leaving 9 bases between. CDR3 length: 13 amino acids. The CDR3 region has the DNA TGTGCCTGGAGTGAACCCAGCGACTATGGCTACACCTTC. It codes for CAWSEPSDYGYTF.

The chain combines TRBV27 with TRBJ2-1, with 8 bases aligning to TRBD2. The V gene's germline CDR1 is MNHEY and CDR2 SMNVEV (reference sequence). The V and J ends lost 4 bases and 4 bases, in that order; junction bases with no gene match: 6. The CDR3 extends over 15 amino acids. The CDR3, as DNA: TGTGCCAGCAGTTCTGAACTAGCGGATTACAATGAGCAGTTCTTC. Amino acids: CASSSELADYNEQFF.

The V call is TRBV5-1, the J call TRBJ1-1, with 7 bases lining up with TRBD1. The CDR3 runs 14 residues. Losses at the gene ends were 4 bases for V and 2 bases for J; bases not matched to a gene: 5. Germline CDR1 reads SGHRS; CDR2 reads YFSETQ. The CDR3 coding sequence is TGCGCCAGCAGCCTAGGGGGCGTAAACACTGAAGCTTTCTTT. Translation: CASSLGGVNTEAFF.

The chain links TRBV7-2 to TRBJ1-4; 9 bases agree with TRBD1. Trimming at V came to 4 bases and at J to 8 bases, leaving 8 bases not matched to a gene. CDR1 and CDR2 (germline): SGHTA, FQGNSA. The CDR3 runs to 15 residues. The CDR3 loop is CASSSQGARGEKLFF. The DNA for the CDR3 is TGTGCCAGCAGCTCACAGGGGGCGCGGGGAGAAAAACTGTTTTTT.

The chain uses TRBV7-3 and TRBJ2-2; perhaps TRBD2 as D (5 bases). The germline gives CDR1 SGHTA, CDR2 FQGTGA. The length of the CDR3 is 17 residues. V was trimmed by 5 bases and J by 7 bases, leaving 23 bases between them. The CDR3 region is CASSPQGLNLGGGELFF. CDR3 nucleotide sequence: TGTGCCAGCAGCCCCCAAGGACTTAATCTTGGAGGCGGGGAGCTGTTTTTT.

This clone appeared a single time. The chain joins TRBV18 to TRBJ1-6; D ambiguous. The CDR3 spans 14 residues. V lost 3 bases, J lost 3 bases, and 6 bases lay in between. Germline CDR1 is KGHSH and CDR2 is LQKENI. The DNA of the CDR3 is TGTGCCAGCTCACCCGGGAGCTATAATTCACCCCTCCACTTT. This codes for CASSPGSYNSPLHF.

This chain uses TRBV19 with TRBJ1-5; no firm D call. Germline lookup yields CDR1 LNHDA and CDR2 SQIVND (reference sequence). Trimming left V 3 bases short and J 1 base short, with 19 bases between. The CDR3 is made up of 18 amino acids. The CDR3 DNA reads as TGTGCCAGTAGTATTGCGGGTAGCTCCGGAGGCAGCAATCAGCCCCAGCATTTT. It codes for CASSIAGSSGGSNQPQHF.

The chain combines TRBV5-1 with TRBJ1-1; no definite D call. Germline-derived CDR1 and CDR2 are SGHRS and YFSETQ. With 1 base removed from V and 7 bases from J, the gap between germline ends came to 14 bases. CDR3 length: 14 amino acids. The chain's CDR3 is CASSLSGRGLEAFF. CDR3 bases: TGCGCCAGCAGCTTGTCAGGTCGAGGGCTTGAAGCTTTCTTT.

DNA of the CDR3: TGTGCAAGTCGCTCCCCTATGGAGCAGTACTTC. Translation: CASRSPMEQYF. The V call is TRBV12-2, the J call TRBJ2-7; the table's D call, TRBD2, has no DNA check behind it. TRBV12-2 is a documented pseudogene. The CDR3 spans 11 residues.

V usage is TRBV5-1 and J usage is TRBJ1-6, with 7 bases aligning to TRBD1. The J segment lost 6 bases and the V segment lost 4 bases, leaving 10 bases of the junction unmatched. The CDR3 runs 16 residues. CDR1 is SGHRS, CDR2 YFSETQ, per germline. DNA of the CDR3: TGCGCCAGCAGCCCTCGAGCGGCAGGGGGTAATTCACCCCTCCACTTT. It translates to CASSPRAAGGNSPLHF. Looking up the rest from reference TRBV5-1 and TRBJ1-6 gives the full variable domain: KAGVTQTPRYLIKTRGQQVTLSCSPISGHRSVSWYQQTPGQGLQFLFEYFSETQRNKGNFPGRFSGRQFSNSRSEMNVSTLELGDSALYLCASSPRAAGGNSPLHFGNGTRLTVT.

The chain links TRBV5-6 to TRBJ1-1; 7 positions match TRBD1. The CDR3 sequence is 17 residues long. Germline V gene lookup returns CDR1 SGHDT and CDR2 YYEEEE. Losses at the gene ends were 6 bases for V and 0 bases for J; bases not matched to a gene: 14. CDR3 nucleotides: TGTGCCAGCAACCCATTCGGCTGGACAGGAGTGAACACTGAAGCTTTCTTT. This codes for CASNPFGWTGVNTEAFF.

The gene calls are TRBV5-1 and TRBJ2-3, with 10 bases matching TRBD1. Germline CDR1 is SGHRS and CDR2 is YFSETQ. V was clipped by 4 bases and J by 3 bases; unmatched bases: 5. This CDR3 has 15 residues. The DNA of the CDR3 is TGCGCCAGCAGCGGACCGGGACAGGGGACAGATACGCAGTATTTT. This sequence encodes CASSGPGQGTDTQYF.

The chain recombines TRBV5-1 with TRBJ1-2, with 7 bases lining up with TRBD1. This CDR3 has 15 residues. Germline V gives CDR1 SGHRS, CDR2 YFSETQ. The trim removed 0 bases at V and 4 bases at J, leaving 6 bases unmatched. The CDR3 coding sequence is TGCGCCAGCAGCTTGGGGCAGGGGGAAATCTATGGCTACACCTTC. Its translation: CASSLGQGEIYGYTF.

The chain carries TRBV24-1 and TRBJ2-2; D is uncertain. Germline V CDR1 and CDR2: KGHDR, SFDVKD. CDR3 size: 14 residues. V lost 2 bases, J lost 6 bases, and 9 bases lay in between. CDR3 amino acids: CATSDSREAGELFF. For the CDR3, the DNA is TGTGCCACCAGTGATTCTAGAGAGGCCGGGGAGCTGTTTTTT.

V usage is TRBV5-1 and J usage is TRBJ1-1; D call uncertain. V lost 3 bases, J lost 2 bases, and 11 bases lay in between. This CDR3 has 14 amino acids. Germline CDR1 is SGHRS and CDR2 is YFSETQ. CDR3 region: CASSYSLINTEAFF. The CDR3 DNA follows: TGCGCCAGCAGCTACTCCCTGATCAACACTGAAGCTTTCTTT.

In its sample, this clone was seen a few times. This chain joins TRBV6-2 or TRBV6-3 and TRBJ2-1; D possibly corresponds to TRBD2 (5 bases). Trimming pared 0 bases from V and 0 bases from J, leaving 15 bases between. The CDR3 has 18 residues. The V gene's germline CDR1 is MNHEY and CDR2 SVGEGT. The CDR3 spells CASSYSTPMGSSYNEQFF. The CDR3 DNA follows: TGTGCCAGCAGTTACTCCACCCCGATGGGGAGCTCCTACAATGAGCAGTTCTTC.

The J gene is TRBJ1-2, the V gene TRBV18; 12 bases line up with TRBD1. This CDR3 comprises 16 residues. Germline V CDR1 and CDR2: KGHSH, LQKENI. Germline trimming cut 2 bases from V and 1 base from J; bases unmatched to any gene: 2. CDR3 coding DNA: TGTGCCAGCTCACCAGGGACAGGGGGCTTTAACTATGGCTACACCTTC. Its translation is CASSPGTGGFNYGYTF. Drawing the rest from reference TRBV18 and TRBJ1-2, the complete variable domain is NAGVMQNPRHLVRRRGQEARLRCSPMKGHSHVYWYRQLPEEGLKFMVYLQKENIIDESGMPKERFSAEFPKEGPSILRIQQVVRGDSAAYFCASSPGTGGFNYGYTFGSGTRLTVV.

The V call is TRBV27, the J call TRBJ1-5; D may be TRBD1 (5 bases). Trimming removed 5 bases from V and 0 bases from J, with 8 bases in between. This CDR3 is built from 14 residues. Germline V gene lookup returns CDR1 MNHEY and CDR2 SMNVEV (reference sequence). CDR3 nucleotide sequence: TGTGCCAGCAGTCGGGGGGGTAGCAATCAGCCCCAGCATTTT. Its protein is CASSRGGSNQPQHF.

This clone was counted a single time. Written as DNA, the CDR3 is TGTGCCAGCAGCAGACAGGGATCCGGGGAGCTGTTTTTT. It codes for CASSRQGSGELFF. The chain joins TRBV6-5 to TRBJ2-2, with TRBD1 identical over 7 bases. Trimming cost V 6 bases and J 6 bases; bases outside gene matches: 4. The CDR3 is 13 residues long. In germline, CDR1 is MNHEY, CDR2 SVGAGI.

The genes are TRBV28 and TRBJ1-1; D not resolved. V dropped 11 bases and J dropped 0 bases, with 13 bases sitting between them. The CDR3 extends over 13 amino acids. Per the germline V gene, CDR1 is MDHEN and CDR2 is SYDVKM. The CDR3 bases are TGTGCCTCGGTTCCTTTTCTGAACACTGAAGCTTTCTTT. It codes for CASVPFLNTEAFF. Full variable domain (remainder filled in from reference TRBV28 and TRBJ1-1): DVKVTQSSRYLVKRTGEKVFLECVQDMDHENMFWYRQDPGLGLRLIYFSYDVKMKEKGDIPEGYSVSREKKERFSLILESASTNQTSMYLCASVPFLNTEAFFGQGTRLTVV.

The chain recombines TRBV10-1 with TRBJ2-3, with a weak D call TRBD1 (6 bases). This CDR3 spans 15 amino acids. The V end was cut by 4 bases, the J end by 7 bases, with 18 bases between. Germline V gives CDR1 WNHNN, CDR2 SYGVQD (reference sequence). CDR3 sequence (DNA): TGCGCCAGCAGTGGGGGGCCAGGGGCTGCAAATACGCAGTATTTT. Protein: CASSGGPGAANTQYF.

The chain recombines TRBV5-6 with TRBJ1-2; 9 bases match TRBD1. V shed 0 bases and J 8 bases; nucleotides not matched to a gene: 11. CDR1 and CDR2 (germline): SGHDT, YYEEEE. The CDR3 has 16 amino acids. CDR3 sequence: CASSLGGTGSRRGYTF. The DNA for the CDR3 is TGTGCCAGCAGCTTGGGGGGGACAGGGTCGAGGAGAGGCTACACCTTC. The whole variable domain, filled in from reference TRBV5-6 and TRBJ1-2, reads DAGVTQSPTHLIKTRGQQVTLRCSPKSGHDTVSWYQQALGQGPQFIFQYYEEEERQRGNFPDRFSGHQFPNYSSELNVNALLLGDSALYLCASSLGGTGSRRGYTFGSGTRLTVV.

The J gene is TRBJ2-3, the V gene TRBV4-1; 10 positions agree with TRBD2. CDR1 MGHRA and CDR2 YSYEKL come from the germline V gene. Trimming removed 2 bases from V and 0 bases from J; junction bases left unmatched: 5. CDR3 size: 17 residues. The CDR3 sequence: CASSQTRTSGSTDTQYF. DNA for the CDR3: TGCGCCAGCAGCCAAACCCGGACTAGCGGTAGCACAGATACGCAGTATTTT.

The gene calls are TRBV7-8 and TRBJ2-2; weak D call: TRBD1 (5 bases). CDR1 and CDR2 from the germline V gene are SGHVS and FQNEAQ. V was shortened by 6 bases and J by 6 bases, with 11 bases between the two germline ends. This CDR3 has 13 amino acids. The CDR3 DNA reads TGTGCCAGCAGTCCCCTGGGGCCCGGGGAGCTGTTTTTT. Translated: CASSPLGPGELFF.

This clone was detected once. The gene calls are TRBV7-9 and TRBJ2-3; TRBD2 is a possible D gene (6 bases). CDR1 and CDR2 from the germline V gene are SEHNR and FQNEAQ (reference sequence). The CDR3 is made up of 15 amino acids. V gave up 5 bases and J gave up 3 bases, with 15 bases separating them. The CDR3 nucleotides are TGTGCCAGCAGCGGTTTTATCGGGGGTACAGATACGCAGTATTTT. Protein product: CASSGFIGGTDTQYF.

This clone appeared once. The chain links TRBV7-2 to TRBJ2-3; tentative D call: TRBD2 (6 bases). The V and J ends lost 5 bases and 6 bases respectively, with 15 bases between them. This CDR3 is 14 amino acids long. Germline loops: CDR1 SGHTA, CDR2 FQGNSA. The chain's CDR3 is CASSTGRGFDTQYF. The CDR3 DNA follows: TGTGCCAGCAGCACAGGTCGGGGGTTTGATACGCAGTATTTT.

This chain connects TRBV2 to TRBJ2-7; weak D call: TRBD1 (6 bases). CDR1 and CDR2 (germline): SNHLY, FYNNEI. V lost 7 bases to trimming and J lost 4 bases, with 17 bases between them. The length of the CDR3 is 14 residues. The CDR3 sequence is CASNSGTGSYEQYF. DNA of the CDR3: TGTGCCAGCAATTCGGGTACAGGGAGTTACGAGCAGTACTTC.

The genes are TRBV28 and TRBJ1-5; 10 bases are a match to TRBD1. Germline CDR1 and CDR2: MDHEN and SYDVKM. The CDR3 has 16 residues. With 5 bases clipped from V and 4 bases from J, the junction kept 8 bases outside the gene matches. The CDR3 DNA follows: TGTGCCAGCAGTAGCGGACAGGGGGGATGGAATCAGCCCCAGCATTTT. Protein product: CASSSGQGGWNQPQHF.

The genes are TRBV7-2 and TRBJ1-1; possible D gene TRBD1, 5 bases. The CDR3 totals 15 residues. Trimming removed 1 base at V and 4 bases at J, with 13 bases between. Germline-derived CDR1 and CDR2 are SGHTA and FQGNSA. The CDR3 reads CASSLDGRAPTEAFF. CDR3 nucleotide sequence: TGTGCCAGCAGCTTAGATGGCAGGGCCCCCACTGAAGCTTTCTTT. The whole variable domain, remainder taken from reference TRBV7-2 and TRBJ1-1, is GAGVSQSPSNKVTEKGKDVELRCDPISGHTALYWYRQSLGQGLEFLIYFQGNSAPDKSGLPSDRFSAERTGGSVSTLTIQRTQQEDSAVYLCASSLDGRAPTEAFFGQGTRLTVV.

This chain connects TRBV28 to TRBJ2-7; D is possibly TRBD1 (6 bases). V lost 6 bases, J lost 9 bases, and 15 bases lay in between. Germline V CDR1 and CDR2: MDHEN, SYDVKM. CDR3 length: 12 residues. The CDR3 DNA is TGTGCCAGCAGCCTCCAAGGGGGTGCGCAGTACTTC. This gives the protein CASSLQGGAQYF.